The 25 T cell receptor beta chains reported below all come from one sample, sequenced in a study of T cell responses to AZD1222 COVID-19 vaccine. Produced via immunoSEQ multiplex PCR; TCRdb's table is partial and in-frame only. Here the sample spans over 150,000 clones, approximately 87% being singletons. The material was peripheral blood, obtained 28 days after the second AZD1222 dose. The receptors stem from an adult who received the AZD1222 COVID-19 vaccine.

Remarks on this clone: A junction end diverges from the germline sequence, so it may reflect a read error. This chain connects TRBV3-1 (or the pseudogene TRBV3-2) to TRBJ1-1; tentative D call: TRBD1 (6 bases). Germline CDR1 reads LGHDT; CDR2 reads YNNKEL (reference sequence). The CDR3 runs to 16 residues. The CDR3 reads CASRQGGGFTNTEAFF. The CDR3 DNA is TGTGCCAGCAGACAAGGAGGGGGGTTCACGAACACTGAAGCTTTCTTT.

The chain is built from TRBV27 and TRBJ2-7; D perhaps matches TRBD1 (6 bases). V was shortened by 2 bases and J by 1 base, with 9 bases between the two germline ends. This CDR3 is built from 14 residues. Per the germline V gene, CDR1 is MNHEY and CDR2 is SMNVEV (reference sequence). DNA for the CDR3: TGTGCCAGCAGTTTAGGGACATCTTCCTACGAGCAGTACTTC. Translation: CASSLGTSSYEQYF.

J is TRBJ1-5 and V is TRBV7-8; 9 positions match TRBD1. The V segment lost 5 bases and the J segment 7 bases; nucleotides outside the gene matches: 15. This CDR3 contains 17 residues. Germline CDR1 SGHVS, CDR2 FQNEAQ. For the CDR3, the DNA is TGTGCCAGCAGCGCATACCGCCCGGGACAGGGTGGGCAGCCCCAGCATTTT. Translating it yields CASSAYRPGQGGQPQHF. Full variable domain (rest looked up from reference TRBV7-8 and TRBJ1-5): GAGVSQSPRYKVAKRGQDVALRCDPISGHVSLFWYQQALGQGPEFLTYFQNEAQLDKSGLPSDRFFAERPEGSVSTLKIQRTQQEDSAVYLCASSAYRPGQGGQPQHFGDGTRLSIL.

The CDR3 here is CASSFGGVSTDTQYF. The CDR3, as DNA: TGTGCCAGCAGCTTCGGCGGGGTTAGCACAGATACGCAGTATTTT. The V call is TRBV11-2, the J call TRBJ2-3, with D perhaps TRBD2 (6 bases). In germline, CDR1 is SGHAT, CDR2 FQNNGV. The CDR3 is 15 amino acids. Trimming removed 3 bases from V and 0 bases from J, with 10 bases in between.

The V and J genes are TRBV2 and TRBJ2-3; TRBD1 aligns across 10 bases. The CDR3 runs 15 residues. With 10 bases clipped from V and 1 base from J, the junction kept 8 bases outside the gene matches. Germline V gene sequence: CDR1 SNHLY, CDR2 FYNNEI. The CDR3 reads CATNGGTGGTDTQYF. Written as DNA, the CDR3 is TGTGCCACAAATGGGGGGACAGGGGGCACAGATACGCAGTATTTT. Full variable domain (outside the CDR3, taken from reference TRBV2 and TRBJ2-3): EPEVTQTPSHQVTQMGQEVILRCVPISNHLYFYWYRQILGQKVEFLVSFYNNEISEKSEIFDDQFSVERPDGSNFTLKIRSTKLEDSAMYFCATNGGTGGTDTQYFGPGTRLTVL.

The chain carries TRBV30 and TRBJ1-2; 10 bases agree with TRBD1. The CDR3 has 12 amino acids. CDR1 is GTSNPN, CDR2 SVGIG, per germline (reference sequence). J gave up 7 bases and V 5 bases, and 4 bases lay outside the gene matches. CDR3 DNA sequence: TGTGCCTGGTCCCGGGACAGGGGTGGCTACACCTTC. Translating it yields CAWSRDRGGYTF.

This clone is a singleton in its sample. The chain uses TRBV3-1 (or the pseudogene TRBV3-2) and TRBJ2-3; perhaps TRBD1 as D (5 bases). Germline CDR1 reads LGHDT; CDR2 reads YNNKEL (reference sequence). V was cut by 0 bases and J by 1 base, with 11 bases left in between. This CDR3 has 16 amino acids. The CDR3 region is CASSQDRQGGTDTQYF. CDR3 nucleotides: TGTGCCAGCAGCCAAGATCGTCAGGGTGGCACAGATACGCAGTATTTT.

Notes on this clone: Germline and junction disagree at one end, which may indicate a read error. The rearrangement uses TRBV7-7 and TRBJ2-5; D perhaps matches TRBD2 (5 bases). Per the germline V gene, CDR1 is SSHAT and CDR2 is FNYEAQ (reference sequence). The CDR3 has 16 residues. The CDR3 sequence is CASSLEFGGPGETQYF. The DNA for the CDR3 is TGTGCTAGCAGCTTAGAATTTGGTGGGCCGGGGGAGACCCAGTACTTC.

This rearrangement joins TRBV2 to TRBJ2-2, with 9 bases identical to TRBD2. Looked up from germline, CDR1 is SNHLY and CDR2 is FYNNEI. After removal of 6 bases from V and 3 bases from J, the junction contained 2 bases not matched to a gene. This CDR3 is 14 amino acids long. The CDR3 loop is CASRGLADTGELFF. The CDR3 DNA reads TGTGCCAGCAGGGGACTAGCCGACACCGGGGAGCTGTTTTTT.

The chain carries TRBV28 and TRBJ2-2, with D hard to call. CDR3 size: 12 residues. CDR1 is MDHEN and CDR2 is SYDVKM in the germline V gene. V was cut by 3 bases and J by 4 bases, with 3 bases left in between. The DNA of the CDR3 is TGTGCCAGCAGTTTGTCCACCGGGGAGCTGTTTTTT. It is translated as CASSLSTGELFF. The entire variable domain, with the rest obtained from reference TRBV28 and TRBJ2-2, is as follows: DVKVTQSSRYLVKRTGEKVFLECVQDMDHENMFWYRQDPGLGLRLIYFSYDVKMKEKGDIPEGYSVSREKKERFSLILESASTNQTSMYLCASSLSTGELFFGEGSRLTVL.

V and J are TRBV11-2 and TRBJ1-1, with D possibly TRBD1 on 6 matching bases. The CDR3 consists of 14 residues. The V end was cut by 2 bases, the J end by 5 bases, with 12 bases between. Germline V gives CDR1 SGHAT, CDR2 FQNNGV. This chain's CDR3 is CASSLTGKVTEAFF. CDR3 nucleotides: TGTGCCAGCAGCTTAACAGGGAAGGTGACTGAAGCTTTCTTT.

This chain joins TRBV7-9 and TRBJ1-5; TRBD1 matches 9 bases. In germline, CDR1 is SEHNR, CDR2 FQNEAQ (reference sequence). The CDR3 totals 19 residues. Trimming removed 5 bases from V and 3 bases from J; junction bases left unmatched: 17. The CDR3 region is CASSPDHGTGFSHNQPQHF. CDR3 nucleotides: TGTGCCAGCAGCCCTGATCACGGGACAGGGTTTAGTCACAATCAGCCCCAGCATTTT. Supplemented by reference TRBV7-9 and TRBJ1-5, the full variable domain reads DTGVSQNPRHKITKRGQNVTFRCDPISEHNRLYWYRQTLGQGPEFLTYFQNEAQLEKSRLLSDRFSAERPKGSFSTLEIQRTEQGDSAMYLCASSPDHGTGFSHNQPQHFGDGTRLSIL.

The chain recombines TRBV12-3 or TRBV12-4 with TRBJ1-1; D might be TRBD1 (5 bases). V was cut by 6 bases and J by 6 bases, with 11 bases left in between. The CDR3 runs 12 residues. The CDR3: CASSLGGSEAFF. CDR3 DNA: TGTGCCAGCAGCCTTGGGGGGTCTGAAGCTTTCTTT.

The rearrangement links TRBV5-4 to TRBJ1-1, with 7 bases identical to TRBD1. Germline-derived CDR1 and CDR2 are SGHNT and YYREEE (reference sequence). This CDR3 spans 12 amino acids. Losses at the gene ends were 4 bases for V and 3 bases for J; bases not matched to a gene: 0. This CDR3 is CASSGQDTEAFF. For the CDR3, the DNA is TGTGCCAGCAGCGGACAGGACACTGAAGCTTTCTTT.

The chain links TRBV18 to TRBJ1-5, with 7 bases aligning to TRBD1. Germline loops: CDR1 KGHSH, CDR2 LQKENI. The CDR3 extends over 15 amino acids. V lost 3 bases and J lost 6; bases outside the gene matches: 8. CDR3 sequence: CASSPVGDSRQPQHF. In DNA, the CDR3 is TGTGCCAGCTCACCCGTGGGGGACAGCCGTCAGCCCCAGCATTTT.

The rearrangement uses TRBV10-3 and TRBJ1-5; D gene uncertain. This CDR3 region has 15 residues. The V and J ends lost 0 bases and 1 base respectively, with 7 bases between them. Germline-derived CDR1 and CDR2 are ENHRY and SYGVKD. CDR3 in DNA: TGTGCCATCAGTGAGTCGATCGCAAGCAATCAGCCCCAGCATTTT. This encodes CAISESIASNQPQHF.

The chain couples TRBV10-1 to TRBJ1-1, with D perhaps matching TRBD1 (6 bases). The CDR3 length is 13 residues. The V and J ends lost 3 bases and 3 bases respectively, with 8 bases between them. The germline V gene has CDR1 WNHNN and CDR2 SYGVQD (reference sequence). Here the CDR3 reads CASSDGQHTEAFF. For the CDR3, the DNA is TGCGCCAGCAGTGACGGACAGCACACTGAAGCTTTCTTT.

V usage is TRBV19 and J usage is TRBJ2-6, with TRBD1 as a possible D gene (6 bases). The germline V and J ends were trimmed by 7 bases and 12 bases, with 13 bases remaining between them. The CDR3 is made up of 12 amino acids. CDR1 is LNHDA, CDR2 SQIVND, per germline (reference sequence). This CDR3 is CASTKGVGVLTF. The CDR3 nucleotides read TGTGCCAGTACGAAGGGGGTGGGCGTCCTGACTTTC.

The V gene is TRBV27, the J gene TRBJ1-1; D is unresolved. CDR3 size: 13 residues. Trimming shortened V by 5 bases and J by 4 bases, and 11 bases separated the two germline ends. CDR1 is MNHEY, CDR2 SMNVEV, per germline (reference sequence). In nucleotides, the CDR3 is TGTGCCAGCAGTCCGCCTTGGGGCACTGAAGCTTTCTTT. Translation: CASSPPWGTEAFF.

This chain links TRBV5-8 with TRBJ2-2, with D unresolved. The CDR3 has 11 amino acids. The V gene's germline CDR1 is SGHTS and CDR2 YDEGEE. The V end lost 0 bases, the J end lost 9 bases, and 3 bases lay between the germline ends. The CDR3 nucleotides are TGTGCCAGCAGCTTGGTGCGGGAGCTGTTTTTT. It translates to CASSLVRELFF.

This sequence joins TRBV4-1 and TRBJ1-2; D perhaps matches TRBD1 (5 bases). In germline, CDR1 is MGHRA, CDR2 YSYEKL. The CDR3 is 15 residues long. Trimming stripped 0 bases from V and 4 bases from J, with 12 bases between. The CDR3 here is CASSQDYARVYGYTF. The DNA for the CDR3 is TGCGCCAGCAGCCAAGATTATGCCAGGGTCTATGGCTACACCTTC.

This chain links TRBV2 with TRBJ1-2; D is possibly TRBD1 (5 bases). The CDR3 sequence is 13 residues long. CDR1 is SNHLY and CDR2 is FYNNEI in the germline V gene. V was cut by 2 bases and J by 7 bases, with 11 bases left in between. DNA for the CDR3: TGTGCCAGCAGTGAAAATCGGGGCGTTGGCTACACCTTC. It specifies CASSENRGVGYTF.

V usage is TRBV24-1 and J usage is TRBJ2-7; the D is unclear. V lost 3 bases and J 2 bases, leaving 7 bases between the germline ends. The CDR3 has 13 residues. Germline assignment: CDR1 KGHDR and CDR2 SFDVKD. CDR3 sequence reads: CATSDPVTYEQYF. The CDR3 DNA sequence: TGTGCCACCAGTGATCCGGTGACCTACGAGCAGTACTTC.

This clone was observed once. The V call is TRBV7-9, the J call TRBJ1-1; the D gene is possibly TRBD1 (5 bases). Looked up from germline, CDR1 is SEHNR and CDR2 is FQNEAQ (reference sequence). The V end lost 2 bases, the J end lost 4 bases, and 14 bases lay between the germline ends. This CDR3 region has 15 residues. This CDR3 is CASSLRRGAVTEAFF. The CDR3 DNA is TGTGCCAGCAGCTTAAGGAGGGGCGCGGTCACTGAAGCTTTCTTT.

The chain joins TRBV4-1 to TRBJ2-5; tentatively, D is TRBD2 (7 bases). Germline CDR1 and CDR2: MGHRA and YSYEKL. This CDR3 has 16 amino acids. V was cut by 0 bases and J by 4 bases, with 15 bases left in between. CDR3 sequence (DNA): TGCGCCAGCAGCCAAGATGGGGCGGGGGCCATAGAGACCCAGTACTTC. Protein: CASSQDGAGAIETQYF.